This record concerns one TCR beta chain sequence. No antigen is known for it. No base quality values were provided; no much bigger clone lies one nucleotide off. Receptors were amplified or captured by 5' RACE. Sequencing used a NextSeq 500. The TCR library protocol attached unique molecular identifiers to individual cDNA molecules to correct for sequencing error and PCR bias. Both TCR alpha and beta chains were sequenced, and tight co-correlation was observed between alpha and beta sequence abundances in each sample. Processing in the source paper ran as follows. Decombinator V4 was used to annotate the V gene, J gene and CDR3 of the TCR sequences. TCRs were defined as expanded if a significant change between any two time points was detected under a Poisson model with p below 0.0001. TCR abundances were normalised to the total number of TCRs sequenced per sample and expressed as counts per million. TRAV1-2 paired with TRAJ12, TRAJ20 or TRAJ33 defined MAIT TCRs, while TRAV10 paired with TRAJ18 defined iNKT TCRs. VDJdb, accessed 1 November 2021, was searched for CMV, EBV and SARS-CoV-2 annotated TCRs, with TCRs annotated for multiple antigens excluded. TCRdb reprocessing: public reads trimmed at Q25 with fastp, clones called with MiXCR, in-frame beta chains kept. Each entry is one CDR3 protein sequence, shown with its most common DNA and genes. These V and J calls derive from TCRdb rather than the authors' analysis. The sample table contains tens of thousands of distinct CDR3 sequences; only one count was recorded for around 15% of them. The biggest ten clones account for about 12% of the sample.

These data come from a study of early T cells in non-severe SARS-CoV-2 infection (dated by TCRdb to the early 2020s). Context from the whole study: TCR sequencing used bulk RNA from unsorted whole blood, so alpha and beta chains could not be paired. General study outcomes and caveats: VDJdb matching was skewed toward anti-spike CD8 responses, so virus-specific expansions were likely underestimated and private and CD4 specificities were missed.

This was a case-control study nested in a cohort of healthcare workers in London, UK, who had nasopharyngeal swab PCR tests and blood samples taken every week. Between 23 and 31 March 2020, the week of the UK lockdown, healthcare workers were enrolled and then followed up weekly for as long as 16 weeks. CDR1 and CDR2, per the germline V gene (reference sequence), are LNHDA and SQIVND. Its CDR3 holds 14 amino acids, cysteine through phenylalanine. The retained sequence is limited to the CDR3, 42 bases, with the frame set at the first base. The junction shows trimming of 10 bases on V and 10 bases on J, plus 20 bases between the germline ends.

The clonotype comes from an adult who was a healthcare worker with PCR-confirmed SARS-CoV-2 infection or an uninfected control (not recorded which). The chain is assembled from TRBV19 and TRBJ1-6; TRBD1 is a weak D gene call, 6 bases matching. Sequenced input: whole blood. The nucleotide sequence is given as TGTGCCACAAAAGGGGGGCGCGAGTGGTCACCCCTCCACTTT. Translation gives CATKGGREWSPLHF.